This entry features one T cell receptor beta chain sequence. Antigen unknown. V lost 5 bases and J lost 5; bases outside the gene matches: 14. Germline V CDR1 and CDR2: SEHNR, FQNEAQ (reference sequence). This CDR3 has 17 residues. The data are from a study of T cells in Graves' hyperthyroidism and ophthalmopathy. Study findings and constraints: Median prediction lead before ophthalmopathy onset was 6.5 to 7 months with the model. Patients with ophthalmopathy were separated from those with stable hyperthyroidism by a 13 V-J model.

Clinical symptoms, serum thyroxine, TRAb, thyroid ultrasound and orbital computed tomography established diagnosis. Predating any ophthalmopathy symptoms, the blood sample was taken at first hyperthyroidism diagnosis. RNA transcripts were the template for amplifying TCR beta CDR3 regions. First-round RT-PCR with HTBI primers amplified the TCR CDR3 region. MiXCR was run by TCRdb on the multiplex PCR reads, yielding one entry per CDR3 protein. The table shows 300,000 to 450,000 distinct CDR3 sequences, with approximately 14% occurring only once. The TCR sequence derives from a woman aged 18-30 years with Graves' hyperthyroidism that later progressed to Graves' ophthalmopathy. Material: blood. J is TRBJ2-1 and V is TRBV7-9, with 8 bases fitting TRBD2. The CDR3 DNA reads as TGTGCCAGCAGCGATCTCGGCCCGAGCGGGAGACACAATGAGCAGTTCTTC. Its translation: CASSDLGPSGRHNEQFF.